This T cell receptor (beta chain) comes out of a study of blood T cell repertoires in COVID-19. Across the study: Nucleic acid was either cDNA or gDNA, and it came from T cells, B-cell-depleted T cells, or PBMCs.

Germline CDR1 and CDR2: KGHSH and LQKENI. This CDR3 comprises 13 residues. The V and J ends lost 5 bases and 1 base respectively, with 8 bases between them. This clone was counted only a few times. The same CDR3 also results from other DNA sequences found in this sample. Profiled with immunoSEQ multiplex PCR; TCRdb holds only in-frame clones, not every one. Of a few hundred thousand clones listed, about 86% are singletons. The chain recombines TRBV18 with TRBJ2-5, with TRBD1 as a possible D gene (6 bases). The source of this sequence is a woman aged 45-60 years with acute or convalescent COVID-19. The sequencing input was peripheral blood. The CDR3 DNA is TGTGCCAGCTCAAGGGACACCCAAGAGACCCAGTACTTC. It encodes CASSRDTQETQYF.